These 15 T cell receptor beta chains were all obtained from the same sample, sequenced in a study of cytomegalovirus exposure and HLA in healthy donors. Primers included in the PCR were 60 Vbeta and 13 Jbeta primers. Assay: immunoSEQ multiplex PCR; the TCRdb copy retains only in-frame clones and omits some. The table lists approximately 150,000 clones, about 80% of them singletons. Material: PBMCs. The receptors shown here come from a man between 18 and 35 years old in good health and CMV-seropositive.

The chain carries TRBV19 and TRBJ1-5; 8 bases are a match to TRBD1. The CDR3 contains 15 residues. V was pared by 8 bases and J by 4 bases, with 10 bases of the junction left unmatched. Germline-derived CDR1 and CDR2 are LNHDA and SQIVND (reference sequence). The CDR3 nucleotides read TGTGCCAGTTCCTATACAGGGGGGTCAAATCAGCCCCAGCATTTT. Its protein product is CASSYTGGSNQPQHF.

CDR3: CASSVGGAGFENEQFF. CDR3 bases: TGTGCCAGCAGCGTAGGCGGGGCCGGTTTTGAGAATGAGCAGTTCTTC. The V call is TRBV9, the J call TRBJ2-1; D perhaps matches TRBD2 (6 bases). The CDR3 spans 16 residues. Per germline, CDR1 SGDLS and CDR2 YYNGEE. Trimming took 0 bases from V and 7 from J, leaving 17 bases between them.

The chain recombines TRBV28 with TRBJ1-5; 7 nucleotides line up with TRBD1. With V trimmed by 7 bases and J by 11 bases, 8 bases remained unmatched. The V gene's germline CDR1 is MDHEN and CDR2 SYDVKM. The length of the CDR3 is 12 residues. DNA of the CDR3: TGTGCCAGCACGCAGGGGGGTTTGACCCAGCATTTT. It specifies CASTQGGLTQHF.

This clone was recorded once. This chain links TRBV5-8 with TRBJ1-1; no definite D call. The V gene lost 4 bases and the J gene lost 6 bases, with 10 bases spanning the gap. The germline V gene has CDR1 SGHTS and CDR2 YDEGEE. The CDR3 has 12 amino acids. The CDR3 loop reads CASSINRAEAFF. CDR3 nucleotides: TGTGCCAGCAGCATCAACAGAGCTGAAGCTTTCTTT.

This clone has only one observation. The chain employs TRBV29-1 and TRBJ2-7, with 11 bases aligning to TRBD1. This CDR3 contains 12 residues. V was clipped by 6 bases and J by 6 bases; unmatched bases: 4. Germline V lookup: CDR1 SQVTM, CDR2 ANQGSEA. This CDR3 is CSVTDRGPEQYF. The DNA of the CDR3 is TGCAGCGTGACGGACAGGGGGCCCGAGCAGTACTTC.

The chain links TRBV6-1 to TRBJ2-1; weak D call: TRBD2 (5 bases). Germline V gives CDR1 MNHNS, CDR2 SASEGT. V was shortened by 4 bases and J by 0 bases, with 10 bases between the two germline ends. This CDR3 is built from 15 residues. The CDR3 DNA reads TGTGCCAGCAGTGGGCCGGGATCCTCCTACAATGAGCAGTTCTTC. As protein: CASSGPGSSYNEQFF.

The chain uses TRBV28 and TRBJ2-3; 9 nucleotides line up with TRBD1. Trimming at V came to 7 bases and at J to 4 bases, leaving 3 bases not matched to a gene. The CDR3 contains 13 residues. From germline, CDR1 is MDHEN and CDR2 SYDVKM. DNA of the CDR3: TGTGCCAGCACCAGACAGGGGGCAGATACGCAGTATTTT. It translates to CASTRQGADTQYF.

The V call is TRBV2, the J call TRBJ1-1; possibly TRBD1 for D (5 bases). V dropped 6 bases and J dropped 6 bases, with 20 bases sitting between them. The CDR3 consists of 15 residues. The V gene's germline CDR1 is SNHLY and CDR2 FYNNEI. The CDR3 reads CASRGDGGRKAEAFF. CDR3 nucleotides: TGTGCCAGCAGGGGGGACGGGGGTAGGAAGGCTGAAGCTTTCTTT.

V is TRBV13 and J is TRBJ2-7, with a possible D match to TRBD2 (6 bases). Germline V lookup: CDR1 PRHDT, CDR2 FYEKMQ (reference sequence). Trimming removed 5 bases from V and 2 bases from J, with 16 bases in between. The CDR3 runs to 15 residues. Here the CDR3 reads CASSPGGIGTYEQYF. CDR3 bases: TGTGCCAGCAGCCCAGGAGGGATTGGCACCTACGAGCAGTACTTC.

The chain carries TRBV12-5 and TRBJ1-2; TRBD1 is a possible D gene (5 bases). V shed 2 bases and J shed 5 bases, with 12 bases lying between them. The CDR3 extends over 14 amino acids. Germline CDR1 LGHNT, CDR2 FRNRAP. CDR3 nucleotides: TGTGCTAGTGGTTTGCAGGGCAGGAATTATGGCTACACCTTC. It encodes CASGLQGRNYGYTF.

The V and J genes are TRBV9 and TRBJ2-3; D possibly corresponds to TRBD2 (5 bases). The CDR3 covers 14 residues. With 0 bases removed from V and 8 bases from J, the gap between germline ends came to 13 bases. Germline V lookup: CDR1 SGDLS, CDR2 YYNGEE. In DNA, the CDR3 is TGTGCCAGCAGCGTAGGTCGTCCCGAGGGTACGCAGTATTTT. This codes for CASSVGRPEGTQYF.

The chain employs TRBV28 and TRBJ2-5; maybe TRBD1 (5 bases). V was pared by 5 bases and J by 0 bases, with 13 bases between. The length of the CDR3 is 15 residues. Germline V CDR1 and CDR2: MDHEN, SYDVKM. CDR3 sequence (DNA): TGTGCCAGCAGTCCAAACGACAGTTACCAAGAGACCCAGTACTTC. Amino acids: CASSPNDSYQETQYF.

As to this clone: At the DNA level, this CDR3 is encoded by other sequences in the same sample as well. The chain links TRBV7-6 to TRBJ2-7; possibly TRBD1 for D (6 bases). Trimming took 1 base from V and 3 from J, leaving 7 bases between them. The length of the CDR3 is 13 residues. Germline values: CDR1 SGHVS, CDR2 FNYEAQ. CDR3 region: CASSLGGGYEQYF. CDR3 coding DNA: TGTGCCAGCAGCTTAGGAGGGGGCTACGAGCAGTACTTC.

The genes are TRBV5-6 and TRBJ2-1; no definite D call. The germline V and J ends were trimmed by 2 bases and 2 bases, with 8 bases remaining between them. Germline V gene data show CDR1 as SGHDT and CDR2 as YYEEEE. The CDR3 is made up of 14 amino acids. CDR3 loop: CASSLSQTYNEQFF. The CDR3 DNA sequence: TGTGCCAGCAGCTTATCACAAACCTACAATGAGCAGTTCTTC.

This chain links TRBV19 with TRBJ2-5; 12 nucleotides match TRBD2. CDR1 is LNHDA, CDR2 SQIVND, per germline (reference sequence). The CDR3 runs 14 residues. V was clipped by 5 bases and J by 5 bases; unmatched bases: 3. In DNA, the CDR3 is TGTGCCAGTAGTCCCCTAGCGGGAGGGGAGACCCAGTACTTC. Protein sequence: CASSPLAGGETQYF.